One sample yielded the 11 T cell receptor beta chains listed below, sequenced in a study of technical replicates of blood from several donors. TCRdb's table, derived via immunoSEQ multiplex PCR, lists solely in-frame clones and lacks some. The table has 70,000 to 85,000 clones, roughly 94% seen once. Sequenced sample: T cells isolated from PBMCs. The receptors were sampled from a human donor in good health.

The chain joins TRBV7-2 to TRBJ1-2, with D hard to call. The germline V gene encodes CDR1 SGHTA and CDR2 FQGNSA. There are 15 residues in the CDR3. V shed 1 base and J shed 5 bases, with 14 bases lying between them. The CDR3 DNA follows: TGTGCCAGCAGCTTAGATTTGACTCTATGGTATGGCTACACCTTC. It is translated as CASSLDLTLWYGYTF.

This clone was observed once. The chain is built from TRBV10-2 and TRBJ2-7; a weak D match, TRBD2 (7 bases). The V and J ends lost 1 base and 3 bases respectively, with 10 bases between them. The CDR3 has 14 amino acids. Germline CDR1 and CDR2: WSHSY and SAAADI. CDR3 coding DNA: TGCGCCAGCAGTGAGTTGGGGGGGCTCTACGAGCAGTACTTC. The encoded protein is CASSELGGLYEQYF.

The chain combines TRBV7-8 with TRBJ2-5; weak D call: TRBD2 (7 bases). In germline, CDR1 is SGHVS, CDR2 FQNEAQ. This CDR3 has 13 amino acids. V was pared by 5 bases and J by 1 base, with 8 bases between. CDR3 nucleotide sequence: TGTGCCAGCAGCGGGGGGGCCCAAGAGACCCAGTACTTC. Residues: CASSGGAQETQYF.

The chain combines TRBV6-5 with TRBJ1-5; D is unresolved. Trimming took off 2 bases at V and 0 bases at J, with 8 bases between the two ends. This CDR3 has 15 amino acids. The germline gives CDR1 MNHEY, CDR2 SVGAGI. CDR3 coding DNA: TGTGCCAGCAGTTACGGCGGGAATAGCAATCAGCCCCAGCATTTT. It translates to CASSYGGNSNQPQHF.

This rearrangement joins TRBV19 to TRBJ2-7, with 8 bases aligning to TRBD2. Germline values: CDR1 LNHDA, CDR2 SQIVND (reference sequence). After removal of 5 bases from V and 2 bases from J, the junction contained 17 bases not matched to a gene. This CDR3 spans 18 amino acids. The CDR3 sequence is CASSPVGIAGGSPYEQYF. The CDR3 nucleotides are TGTGCCAGTAGTCCAGTAGGAATCGCGGGAGGTTCCCCCTACGAGCAGTACTTC.

The chain joins TRBV4-1 to TRBJ1-1, with no clear D. CDR1 and CDR2 from the germline V gene are MGHRA and YSYEKL. V was trimmed by 1 base and J by 10 bases, leaving 28 bases between them. The CDR3 runs to 18 residues. This chain's CDR3 is CASSQGGARTASLRAAFF. As DNA, the CDR3 is TGCGCCAGCAGCCAAGGTGGAGCCCGGACGGCTTCCTTGAGGGCAGCTTTCTTT.

Written as DNA, the CDR3 is TGTGCCAGCTCAGGCAACCAGGGGAACCCGAATGAGCAGTTCTTC. Encoded protein: CASSGNQGNPNEQFF. The chain uses TRBV18 and TRBJ2-1; a possible D gene is TRBD1 (6 bases). The length of the CDR3 is 15 residues. Trimming took off 5 bases at V and 7 bases at J, with 18 bases between the two ends. Germline CDR1 and CDR2: KGHSH and LQKENI.

The chain is built from TRBV27 and TRBJ1-2, with TRBD1 as a possible D gene (5 bases). V shed 5 bases and J shed 3 bases, with 10 bases lying between them. CDR1 is MNHEY and CDR2 is SMNVEV in the germline V gene (reference sequence). This CDR3 is 13 amino acids long. This CDR3 reads CASSPDSYYGYTF. CDR3 coding DNA: TGTGCCAGCAGTCCCGACAGCTACTATGGCTACACCTTC.

The V call is TRBV5-4, the J call TRBJ2-4; 10 positions match TRBD2. The CDR3 spans 16 residues. V dropped 4 bases and J dropped 8; count of bases not matched to a gene: 12. Germline assignment: CDR1 SGHNT and CDR2 YYREEE (reference sequence). Here the CDR3 DNA reads TGTGCCAGCAGCCACCGAGCGGGAGGGCCTAGAGACATTCAGTACTTC. It translates to CASSHRAGGPRDIQYF.

As DNA, the CDR3 is TGTGCCAGTAGGGACAGGGCTTATGGCTACACCTTC. Translated, it gives CASRDRAYGYTF. The rearrangement links TRBV19 to TRBJ1-2; 8 bases align to TRBD1. Germline lookup yields CDR1 LNHDA and CDR2 SQIVND (reference sequence). This CDR3 comprises 12 residues. The J segment lost 5 bases and the V segment lost 6 bases, leaving 2 bases of the junction unmatched.

The V call is TRBV5-1, the J call TRBJ1-2; TRBD1 matches 9 bases. Germline CDR1 and CDR2: SGHRS and YFSETQ. The CDR3 has 15 residues. V lost 0 bases, J lost 5 bases, and 5 bases stayed unmatched. The CDR3 protein is CASSLAHGTGYGYTF. In DNA, the CDR3 is TGCGCCAGCAGCTTGGCCCACGGGACAGGGTATGGCTACACCTTC.